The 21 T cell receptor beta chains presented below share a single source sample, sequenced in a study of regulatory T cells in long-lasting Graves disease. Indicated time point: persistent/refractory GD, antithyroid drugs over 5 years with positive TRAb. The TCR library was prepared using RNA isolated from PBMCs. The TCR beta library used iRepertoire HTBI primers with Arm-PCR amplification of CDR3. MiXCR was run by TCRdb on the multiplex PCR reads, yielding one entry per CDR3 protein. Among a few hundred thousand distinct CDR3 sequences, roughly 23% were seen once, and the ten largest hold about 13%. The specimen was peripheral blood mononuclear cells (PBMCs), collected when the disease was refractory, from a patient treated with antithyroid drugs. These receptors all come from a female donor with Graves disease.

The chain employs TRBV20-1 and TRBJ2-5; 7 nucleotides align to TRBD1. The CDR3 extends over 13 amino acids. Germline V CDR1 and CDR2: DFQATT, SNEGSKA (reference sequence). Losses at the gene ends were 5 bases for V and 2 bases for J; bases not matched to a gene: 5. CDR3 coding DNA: TGCAGTGCTCCGGACAGGAATCAAGAGACCCAGTACTTC. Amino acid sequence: CSAPDRNQETQYF.

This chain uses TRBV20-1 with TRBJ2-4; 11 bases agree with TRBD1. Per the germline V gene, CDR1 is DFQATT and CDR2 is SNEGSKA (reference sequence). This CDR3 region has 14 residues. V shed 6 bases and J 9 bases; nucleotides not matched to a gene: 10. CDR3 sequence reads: CSAGQGAMRGIQYF. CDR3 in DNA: TGCAGTGCCGGACAGGGGGCGATGAGGGGCATTCAGTACTTC.

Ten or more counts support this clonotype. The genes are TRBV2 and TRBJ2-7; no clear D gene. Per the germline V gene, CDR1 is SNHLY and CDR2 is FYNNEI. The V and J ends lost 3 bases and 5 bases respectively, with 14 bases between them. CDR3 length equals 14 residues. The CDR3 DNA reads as TGTGCCAGCAGTGAGCATGGAAAAACGGACGAGCAGTACTTC. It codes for CASSEHGKTDEQYF.

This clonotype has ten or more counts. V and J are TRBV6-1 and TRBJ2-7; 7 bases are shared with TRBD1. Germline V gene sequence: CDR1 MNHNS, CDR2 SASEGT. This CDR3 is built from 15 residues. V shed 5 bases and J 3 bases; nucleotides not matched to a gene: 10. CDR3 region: CASSPTGSNNYEQYF. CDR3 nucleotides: TGTGCCAGCAGTCCGACAGGGTCTAATAACTACGAGCAGTACTTC.

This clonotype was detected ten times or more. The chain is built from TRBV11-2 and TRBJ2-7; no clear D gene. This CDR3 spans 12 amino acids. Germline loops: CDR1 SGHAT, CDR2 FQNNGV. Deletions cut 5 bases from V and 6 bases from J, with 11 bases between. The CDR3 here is CASSPGPAEQYF. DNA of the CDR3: TGTGCCAGCAGCCCTGGGCCTGCCGAGCAGTACTTC.

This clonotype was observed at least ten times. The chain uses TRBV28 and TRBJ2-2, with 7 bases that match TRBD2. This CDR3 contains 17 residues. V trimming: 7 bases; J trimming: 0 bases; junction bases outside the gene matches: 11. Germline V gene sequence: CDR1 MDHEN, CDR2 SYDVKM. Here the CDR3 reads CASTRGAGPANTGELFF. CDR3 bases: TGTGCCAGCACCCGTGGAGCGGGACCTGCGAACACCGGGGAGCTGTTTTTT.

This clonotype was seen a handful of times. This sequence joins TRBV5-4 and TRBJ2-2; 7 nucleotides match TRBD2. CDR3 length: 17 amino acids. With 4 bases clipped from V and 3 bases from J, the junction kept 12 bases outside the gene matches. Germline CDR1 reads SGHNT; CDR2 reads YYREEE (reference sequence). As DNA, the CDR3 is TGTGCCAGCAGCCCCGGGTGGCGGGGGTCGGACACCGGGGAGCTGTTTTTT. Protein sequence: CASSPGWRGSDTGELFF.

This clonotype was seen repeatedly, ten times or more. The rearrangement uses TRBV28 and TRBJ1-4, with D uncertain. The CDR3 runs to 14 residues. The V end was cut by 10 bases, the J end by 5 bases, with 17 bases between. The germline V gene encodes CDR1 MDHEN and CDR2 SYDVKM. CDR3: CATTAVGWNEKLFF. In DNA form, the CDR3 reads TGTGCCACCACTGCGGTAGGGTGGAATGAAAAACTGTTTTTT.

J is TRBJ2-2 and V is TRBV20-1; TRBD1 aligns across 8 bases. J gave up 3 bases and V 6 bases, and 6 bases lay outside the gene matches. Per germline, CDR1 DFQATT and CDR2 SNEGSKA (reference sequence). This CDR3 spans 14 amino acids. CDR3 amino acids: CSAKQGGYTGELFF. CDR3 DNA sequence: TGCAGTGCCAAACAGGGGGGCTACACCGGGGAGCTGTTTTTT.

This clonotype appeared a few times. In DNA form, the CDR3 reads TGTGCCAGCAGCCACAACCTCTTCAGGGACGAGCAGTACTTC. Translation gives CASSHNLFRDEQYF. This chain joins TRBV6-1 and TRBJ2-7, with a tentative D call TRBD1 (5 bases). Germline V CDR1 and CDR2: MNHNS, SASEGT. V was trimmed by 6 bases and J by 5 bases, leaving 17 bases between them. CDR3 length: 14 amino acids.

As DNA, the CDR3 is TGTGCCAGCAGTCCCCCAGGGGGGGGGGCGAACACTGAAGCTTTCTTT. It encodes CASSPPGGGANTEAFF. The rearrangement joins TRBV12-3 or TRBV12-4 to TRBJ1-1; 7 bases agree with TRBD1. This CDR3 is built from 16 residues. Unmatched junction bases numbered 10, after V lost 5 bases and J lost 1 base.

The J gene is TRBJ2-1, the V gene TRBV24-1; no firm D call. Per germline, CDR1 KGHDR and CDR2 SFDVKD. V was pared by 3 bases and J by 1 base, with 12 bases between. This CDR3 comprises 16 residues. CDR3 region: CATSDITGLSYNEQFF. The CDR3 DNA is TGTGCCACCAGTGATATTACGGGCCTATCCTACAATGAGCAGTTCTTC.

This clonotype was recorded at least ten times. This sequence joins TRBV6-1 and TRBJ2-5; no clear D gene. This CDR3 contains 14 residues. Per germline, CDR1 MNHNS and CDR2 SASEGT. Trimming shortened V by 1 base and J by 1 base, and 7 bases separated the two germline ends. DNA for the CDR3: TGTGCCAGCAGTGAAGTAACGCCCCAAGAGACCCAGTACTTC. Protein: CASSEVTPQETQYF.

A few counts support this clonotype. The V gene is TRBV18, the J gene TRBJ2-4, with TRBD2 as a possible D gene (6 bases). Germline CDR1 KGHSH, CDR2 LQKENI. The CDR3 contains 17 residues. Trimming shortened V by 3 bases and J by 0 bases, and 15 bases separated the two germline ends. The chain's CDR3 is CASSPSNPGLAKNIQYF. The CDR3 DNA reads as TGTGCCAGCTCACCTAGCAATCCGGGACTAGCCAAAAACATTCAGTACTTC.

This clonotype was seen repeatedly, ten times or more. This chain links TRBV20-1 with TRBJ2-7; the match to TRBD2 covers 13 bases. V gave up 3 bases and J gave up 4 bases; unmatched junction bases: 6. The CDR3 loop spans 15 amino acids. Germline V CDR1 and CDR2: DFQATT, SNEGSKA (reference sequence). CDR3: CSARDRTSGSYEQYF. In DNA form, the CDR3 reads TGCAGTGCTAGGGATCGGACTAGCGGGAGTTACGAGCAGTACTTC.

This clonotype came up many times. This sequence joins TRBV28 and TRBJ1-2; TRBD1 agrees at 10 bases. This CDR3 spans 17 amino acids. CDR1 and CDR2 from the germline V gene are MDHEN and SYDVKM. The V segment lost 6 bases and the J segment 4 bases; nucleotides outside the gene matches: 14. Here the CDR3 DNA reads TGTGCCAGCAGACCCTCGGGGACAGGGGAGCATCGCTATGGCTACACCTTC. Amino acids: CASRPSGTGEHRYGYTF.

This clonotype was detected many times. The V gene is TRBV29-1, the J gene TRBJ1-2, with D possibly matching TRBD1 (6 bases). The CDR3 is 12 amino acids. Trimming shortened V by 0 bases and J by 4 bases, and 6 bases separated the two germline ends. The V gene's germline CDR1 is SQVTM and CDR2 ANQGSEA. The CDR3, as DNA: TGCAGCGTTGAAGACAGGGGCTATGGCTACACCTTC. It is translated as CSVEDRGYGYTF.

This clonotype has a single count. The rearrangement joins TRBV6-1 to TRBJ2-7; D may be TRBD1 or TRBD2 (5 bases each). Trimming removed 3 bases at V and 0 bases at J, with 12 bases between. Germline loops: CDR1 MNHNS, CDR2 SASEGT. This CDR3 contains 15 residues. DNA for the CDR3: TGTGCCAGCAGTGAGGGACCGCGAAGCTCCTACGAGCAGTACTTC. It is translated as CASSEGPRSSYEQYF.

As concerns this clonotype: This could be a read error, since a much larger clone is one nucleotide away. The CDR3 reads CASSPTGTLPGIQYF. The CDR3 nucleotides are TGTGCCAGCAGTCCCACCGGGACACTGCCGGGCATTCAGTACTTC. The chain links TRBV12-3 or TRBV12-4 to TRBJ2-7; tentatively, D is TRBD1 (6 bases). The closer fit of TRBJ2-4 to the DNA end suggests the J call may be wrong. The CDR3 extends over 15 amino acids.

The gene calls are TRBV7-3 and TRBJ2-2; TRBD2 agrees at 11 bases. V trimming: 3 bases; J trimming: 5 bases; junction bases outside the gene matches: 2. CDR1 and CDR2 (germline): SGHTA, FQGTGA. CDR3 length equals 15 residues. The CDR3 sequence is CASSFTSGRTGELFF. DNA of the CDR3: TGTGCCAGCAGCTTCACTAGCGGGAGAACCGGGGAGCTGTTTTTT.

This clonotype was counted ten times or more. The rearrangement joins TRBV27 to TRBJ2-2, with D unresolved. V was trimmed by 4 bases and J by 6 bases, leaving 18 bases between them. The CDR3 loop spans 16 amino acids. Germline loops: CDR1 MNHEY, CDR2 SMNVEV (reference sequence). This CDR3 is CASSSPVRLAAGELFF. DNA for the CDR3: TGTGCCAGCAGTTCCCCGGTGCGGCTTGCCGCCGGGGAGCTGTTTTTT.